This is a list of T cell receptor beta chains from one sample in a study of PD-1 blockade in classical Hodgkin lymphoma. TCRdb's table, derived via immunoSEQ multiplex PCR, lists solely in-frame clones and lacks some. The sample consists of 90,000 to 130,000 clones, 80% to 90% of them appearing once. Specimen: peripheral blood mononuclear cells (PBMCs), collected before the second cycle of nivolumab. Source of these receptors: a human donor with classical Hodgkin lymphoma. CDR3s include the opening cysteine and the closing phenylalanine or tryptophan. D genes are given only for firm matches. The size entry is marked missing in some rows and otherwise reads once, few, many or a size class.

abundance	d_gene	v_gene	len	j_gene	CDR3nt	CDR3aa
-	TRBD1	TRBV20-1	11	TRBJ1-2	TGCAGTGCTTCAACAGGGGTCGGCTACACCTTC	CSASTGVGYTF
-	-	TRBV30	11	TRBJ2-7	TGTGCCTGGAGTGTCCGGGGTGTGCAGTACTTC	CAWSVRGVQYF
-	TRBD1	TRBV25-1	14	TRBJ1-1	TGTGCCAGCAGTGACGAACAGGGGCTGACTGAAGCTTTCTTT	CASSDEQGLTEAFF
-	-	TRBV14	15	TRBJ1-2	TGTGCCAGCAGCCTCGGGCCCCTTAAGCACTATGGCTACACCTTC	CASSLGPLKHYGYTF
-	TRBD2	TRBV6-5	15	TRBJ2-7	TGTGCCAGCAGTATCCAACTAGCGGGTAGCTACGAGCAGTACTTC	CASSIQLAGSYEQYF
-	TRBD2	TRBV19	16	TRBJ2-1	TGTGCCAGTAGTGCACTCGCTAGCGGGGGCTACAATGAGCAGTTCTTC	CASSALASGGYNEQFF
-	-	TRBV7-8	15	TRBJ1-5	TGTGCCAGCAGCTGGGCCTCGGACCTGAATCAGCCCCAGCATTTT	CASSWASDLNQPQHF
-	TRBD2	TRBV29-1	11	TRBJ2-3	TGCAGCGCCCGGGAGGGAGATACGCAGTATTTT	CSAREGDTQYF
-	TRBD2	TRBV4-2	17	TRBJ2-7	TGTGCCAGCAGCCAGGTATGGACTAGCGGGAGGGTGAACGAGCAGTACTTC	CASSQVWTSGRVNEQYF
-	-	TRBV4-2	14	TRBJ2-2	TGTGCCAGCAGCCTCCGGGGCAGCCCCGGGGAGCTGTTTTTT	CASSLRGSPGELFF
-	-	TRBV6-5	13	TRBJ2-1	TGTGCCAGCACGAAACAGGGTTACAATGAGCAGTTCTTC	CASTKQGYNEQFF
-	-	TRBV7-2	15	TRBJ2-7	TGTGCCAGCAGCCCCGAAGGGGCTAGCTCCTACGAGCAGTACTTC	CASSPEGASSYEQYF
-	TRBD2	TRBV29-1	13	TRBJ2-2	TGCAGCGCGGGGACTAGCGCTACCGGGGAGCTGTTTTTT	CSAGTSATGELFF
-	TRBD2	TRBV15	16	TRBJ2-5	TGTGCCACCAGCAGGGAAAGACTAGCGGGACTCGGGACCCAGTACTTC	CATSRERLAGLGTQYF
-	-	TRBV28	16	TRBJ2-5	TGTGCCAGCAGTCCCGGGGGCAGGGGCTTGCGAGAGACCCAGTACTTC	CASSPGGRGLRETQYF
-	-	TRBV19	15	TRBJ2-3	TGTGCCAGTAGTATCCCCAGGGCCAGCACAGATACGCAGTATTTT	CASSIPRASTDTQYF
few	TRBD2	TRBV5-1	13	TRBJ2-2	TGCGCCAGCAGCTTGGAAGCGGGGTGGGAGCTGTTTTTT	CASSLEAGWELFF
-	-	TRBV4-3	13	TRBJ1-2	TGCGCCAGCAGCCACGACAAGCTATATGGCTACACCTTC	CASSHDKLYGYTF
-	TRBD2	TRBV4-1	18	TRBJ2-3	TGCGCCAGCAGCCAAGGGCGGTATCGGCGGGAGGGCCTAGGTACGCAGTATTTT	CASSQGRYRREGLGTQYF
few	-	TRBV6-1	15	TRBJ2-2	TGTGCCAGCAATCACAGGACATCGAACACCGGGGAGCTGTTTTTT	CASNHRTSNTGELFF
-	-	TRBV10-1	13	TRBJ2-5	TGCGCCAGCAACTCCCCCCGAAAAGAGACCCAGTACTTC	CASNSPRKETQYF
-	-	TRBV7-9	19	TRBJ2-1	TGTGCCAGCAGCATCCGGGGCTCAGGAGAGTGGACTTCCTACAATGAGCAGTTCTTC	CASSIRGSGEWTSYNEQFF
-	TRBD1	TRBV5-1	16	TRBJ1-6	TGCGCCAGCAGAGCGAATGTAGGACAGGGGCCTTCACCCCTCCACTTT	CASRANVGQGPSPLHF
-	TRBD1	TRBV6-6	13	TRBJ1-5	TGTGCGGCGGGGGACAGCTACAATCAGCCCCAGCATTTT	CAAGDSYNQPQHF
-	-	TRBV19	15	TRBJ1-1	TGTGCCAGTAGTATATGGGGGGGAAGAAGCACTGAAGCTTTCTTT	CASSIWGGRSTEAFF
-	-	TRBV5-1	16	TRBJ2-3	TGCGCCAGCAGCTTCTTTGGGGGAGGCCCCACAGATACGCAGTATTTT	CASSFFGGGPTDTQYF
-	-	TRBV19	12	TRBJ1-5	TGTGCCAGTACCACCCCCAATCAGCCCCAGCATTTT	CASTTPNQPQHF
-	-	TRBV27	15	TRBJ2-2	TGTGCCAGCAGGTCCCGGGGTTGGAACACCGGGGAGCTGTTTTTT	CASRSRGWNTGELFF
few	-	TRBV30	14	TRBJ1-5	TGTGCCTGGAGTGGGGGTGATAGCAATCAGCCCCAGCATTTT	CAWSGGDSNQPQHF
-	-	TRBV11-1	15	TRBJ2-1	TGTGCCAGCAGGGAAAGCGGAGGGGCGTACAATGAGCAGTTCTTC	CASRESGGAYNEQFF
-	-	TRBV7-9	13	TRBJ2-2	TGTGCCAGCAGGGGGGACAACACCGGGGAGCTGTTTTTT	CASRGDNTGELFF
-	TRBD1	TRBV9	15	TRBJ1-3	TGTGCCAGCACGAGGACAGGGCGCTCTGGAAACACCATATATTTT	CASTRTGRSGNTIYF
-	-	TRBV2	15	TRBJ1-5	TGTGCCAGCAGCCTCCACGGGGAGAGCAATCAGCCCCAGCATTTT	CASSLHGESNQPQHF
-	TRBD2	TRBV5-6	19	TRBJ2-2	TGTGCCAGCAGCTTACTAGCGGGAGGGTTACCTGTTAACACCGGGGAGCTGTTTTTT	CASSLLAGGLPVNTGELFF
-	-	TRBV11-1	16	TRBJ2-7	TGTGCCAGCAGCTTGGGTTCGTCAGGCTCGTCCTACGAGCAGTACTTC	CASSLGSSGSSYEQYF
-	-	TRBV6-1	14	TRBJ1-1	TGTGCCAGCCTCCTGAGGAGGGGGTACACTGAAGCTTTCTTT	CASLLRRGYTEAFF